The clone carrying this TCR beta chain is judged medium-sized. The antigen is not known. CDR3 length: 15 residues. Per the germline V gene, CDR1 is SGHAT and CDR2 is FQDESV (reference sequence). V lost 5 bases, J lost 4 bases, and 8 bases stayed unmatched. The Oncomine TCR Beta short-read assay was applied to DNA of cultured CD4+ T cells. Via MiXCR, TCRdb re-called the PCR reads, giving one row per CDR3 protein. The table records some 15,000 distinct CDR3 sequences, over 65% of them present only once. Described treatment: roughly 10-day PBMC culture with coronavirus spike peptide pools or control peptides (ViraFEST assay). Antigen-specific T cell expansion with peptide pools preceded TCR sequencing in the ViraFEST approach. The data are from a study of vaccination and CD4 T cells after COVID-19. Study-level background: Two Hispanic individuals were among six male and four female convalescent patients. General study points: Only post-vaccination samples contained a median approximately 90% of the reactive clones in convalescent patients. No early post-infection timepoints were studied, and convalescent patients studied were relatively few.

The V and J genes are TRBV11-1 and TRBJ1-2; 9 nucleotides align to TRBD1. The receptor's source is a human donor who had recovered from COVID-19. The sample was CD4+ T cells from blood, cultured in vitro. CDR3 loop: CASSPSGGQGYGYTF. The CDR3 DNA reads as TGTGCCAGCAGCCCTTCGGGGGGACAGGGCTATGGCTACACCTTC.